This T cell receptor beta chain emerged from a study of blood T cell repertoires in COVID-19. Assay: immunoSEQ multiplex PCR; the TCRdb copy retains only in-frame clones and omits some. Seen here are a few hundred thousand clones, approximately 86% observed once, and the top ten hold around 1%. Between the trimmed V and J ends, which lost 3 bases and 4 bases, there was a span of 10 bases. CDR1 and CDR2 from the germline V gene are MDHEN and SYDVKM. This CDR3 contains 14 residues. Source material: PBMCs or T cells enriched from blood (not recorded which). The chain uses TRBV28 and TRBJ1-5; D unclear. This TCR was sampled from a woman aged 25 to 39 who had recovered from COVID-19. The CDR3 coding sequence is TGTGCCAGCAGTTTGTTGAGCCTTAATCAGCCCCAGCATTTT. Its protein product is CASSLLSLNQPQHF.